The T cell receptor beta chain under discussion was sequenced for a study of control samples from healthy donors and cancer patients. Repertoires were generated with immunoSEQ multiplex PCR, while TCRdb's copy carries only in-frame clones and drops some. The table lists fewer than 500,000 clones, around 90% of them singletons. This CDR3 is built from 13 residues. V was pared by 4 bases and J by 3 bases, with 1 base of the junction left unmatched. CDR1 and CDR2 from the germline V gene are SGHTA and FQGTGA. This clone was seen more than once but under ten times. The TCR originated in a man between 40 and 49 years old with head and neck cancer. V and J are TRBV7-3 and TRBJ1-1, with 8 bases lining up with TRBD1. Sequencing input: PBMCs. CDR3 bases: TGTGCCAGCAGCTCACAGGGGGACACTGAAGCTTTCTTT. Translating gives CASSSQGDTEAFF.